These 8 T cell receptor beta chains share one sample of origin, sequenced in a study of T cells in localized non-small cell lung cancer. Libraries were prepared by immunoSEQ multiplex PCR; TCRdb keeps only in-frame clonotypes and omits some of them. The sample consists of about 13,000 clones, 28% of them appearing once. Source: lung tumor tissue, taken before any cancer treatment. The source is a female donor at least 60 years old with stage I lung adenocarcinoma.

The CDR3 DNA reads as TGTGCCAGCACGCTTGGGACAGGGGGTCAGCCCCAGCATTTT. This codes for CASTLGTGGQPQHF. The chain uses TRBV19 and TRBJ1-5; 11 bases map to TRBD1. The V gene's germline CDR1 is LNHDA and CDR2 SQIVND (reference sequence). With 9 bases clipped from V and 6 bases from J, the junction kept 7 bases outside the gene matches. The CDR3 covers 14 residues.

This chain connects TRBV30 to TRBJ1-6; 7 nucleotides align to TRBD1. Germline values: CDR1 GTSNPN, CDR2 SVGIG (reference sequence). Unmatched junction bases numbered 7, after V lost 1 base and J lost 7 bases. The CDR3 is 15 residues long. The CDR3 sequence: CAWSDRQGGNSPLHF. The CDR3 nucleotides are TGTGCCTGGAGTGATCGACAGGGTGGGAATTCACCCCTCCACTTT.

The V and J genes are TRBV19 and TRBJ2-1, with TRBD2 identical over 7 bases. This CDR3 comprises 15 residues. Trimming cost V 5 bases and J 5 bases; bases outside gene matches: 9. Germline values: CDR1 LNHDA, CDR2 SQIVND (reference sequence). The CDR3 sequence is CASSASGAYNNEQFF. The CDR3 coding sequence is TGTGCCAGTAGTGCTAGCGGCGCATATAACAATGAGCAGTTCTTC.

This clone was counted between two and nine times. The chain has TRBV11-3 and TRBJ1-2; TRBD1 might be the D (5 bases). Germline assignment: CDR1 SGHNT and CDR2 YENEEA. This CDR3 comprises 16 residues. The germline V and J ends were trimmed by 5 bases and 4 bases, with 20 bases remaining between them. CDR3 nucleotides: TGTGCCAGCAGCCCATACGGGGGTTCCTCCTCCTATGGCTACACCTTC. This gives the protein CASSPYGGSSSYGYTF.

The chain has TRBV19 and TRBJ2-3; TRBD2 might be the D (6 bases). The CDR3 has 13 amino acids. V shed 6 bases and J shed 4 bases, with 11 bases lying between them. CDR1 and CDR2 from the germline V gene are LNHDA and SQIVND (reference sequence). For the CDR3, the DNA is TGTGCCAGTAGCGGGGGAGGATCAGATACGCAGTATTTT. Translation gives CASSGGGSDTQYF. The full variable domain, with the rest looked up from reference TRBV19 and TRBJ2-3, is DGGITQSPKYLFRKEGQNVTLSCEQNLNHDAMYWYRQDPGQGLRLIYYSQIVNDFQKGDIAEGYSVSREKKESFPLTVTSAQKNPTAFYLCASSGGGSDTQYFGPGTRLTVL.

This clone is classed as medium-sized. The chain has TRBV11-3 and TRBJ2-1; D is unresolved. The germline CDR1 and CDR2 sequences are SGHNT and YENEEA. Between the trimmed V and J ends, which lost 2 bases and 10 bases, there was a span of 21 bases. The CDR3 sequence is 16 residues long. CDR3 loop: CASSLLTARASAEQFF. Written as DNA, the CDR3 is TGTGCCAGCAGCTTACTAACCGCTAGAGCCTCGGCGGAGCAGTTCTTC.

The table lists this clone with a few counts. The chain recombines TRBV6-8 with TRBJ2-3; 8 nucleotides match TRBD2. Looked up from germline, CDR1 is MNHGY and CDR2 is SAAAGT. The CDR3 is 17 amino acids. With V trimmed by 6 bases and J by 0 bases, 11 bases remained unmatched. CDR3 loop: CASRKDSGTPSTDTQYF. The CDR3 bases are TGTGCCAGCAGGAAGGATAGCGGGACACCTAGCACAGATACGCAGTATTTT.

This clone showed up just a few times. V and J are TRBV11-3 and TRBJ1-6; D gene uncertain. The germline V and J ends were trimmed by 5 bases and 9 bases, with 14 bases remaining between them. Per germline, CDR1 SGHNT and CDR2 YENEEA. This CDR3 contains 14 residues. The CDR3 region is CASSREGVSSPLHF. In DNA form, the CDR3 reads TGTGCCAGCAGCCGGGAGGGCGTTTCTTCACCCCTCCACTTT. The full variable domain, completed using reference TRBV11-3 and TRBJ1-6, is EAGVVQSPRYKIIEKKQPVAFWCNPISGHNTLYWYLQNLGQGPELLIRYENEEAVDDSQLPKDRFSAERLKGVDSTLKIQPAELGDSAVYLCASSREGVSSPLHFGNGTRLTVT.